This entry describes one T cell receptor (beta chain). This entry is derived from a study of blood T cell repertoires in COVID-19. Study at large: T cells, B-cell-depleted T cells, or PBMCs provided the cDNA or gDNA that served as material.

The CDR3 runs to 11 residues. Germline CDR1 and CDR2: MNHEY and SVGAGI. V shed 7 bases and J shed 9 bases, with 10 bases lying between them. In the authors' methods: Reference gene primer amplification in the assay estimated nucleated cell counts. Profiling relied on immunoSEQ multiplex PCR, and the TCRdb table lists in-frame clones only, not all of them. V and J calls and clone size come straight from that table; D and trimming were deduced from the DNA. The sample lists 250,000 to 350,000 clones, roughly 87% occurring once. The TCR was taken from a woman between 45 and 65 years old who had recovered from COVID-19. The V call is TRBV6-5, the J call TRBJ2-1; D unresolved. The sequencing sample was made of peripheral blood. CDR3 in DNA: TGTGCCAGCAAGAAGCACTTTGAGCAGTTCTTC. Its protein product is CASKKHFEQFF.